The source of this TCR beta chain is a study of radiotherapy plus CTLA-4 blockade in lung cancer (dated by TCRdb to the late 2010s). At the level of the whole study: Among enrolled patients, under 20% had an objective response and roughly 31% reached disease control. Points the paper makes about the study in general: The strongest predictors of response were reported to be early dynamic shifts in blood T cell clones along with a rise in serum interferon-beta following radiation. After treatment with radiotherapy and ipilimumab, TCR clones that originated in tumors expanded in peripheral blood.

Library prep was done by the immunoSEQ multiplex PCR assay. TCRdb provides this immuneACCESS table in a form limited to in-frame rearrangements. Some clones are lacking; in checked studies, under half of them reflect an unresolved V gene, and why the rest are absent is not known. This sample is represented by tens of thousands of clones; around 75% of them were singletons. Around 8.8% of the sample belongs to the ten largest clones. Cut back by 2 bases and 0 bases, the V and J ends lie 5 bases apart. According to the germline V gene, CDR1 reads KGHSH and CDR2 reads LQKENI. The CDR3 numbers 13 residues from cysteine through valine. Just CDR3 DNA is preserved here, 39 bases in frame from base 1. The study tested focal radiation therapy combined with CTLA-4 blockade (ipilimumab) in patients with chemo-refractory metastatic non-small-cell lung cancer. Only a few counts were recorded for this clone. Its antigen is unknown. No qualities accompany the bases; no much larger clone lies one base away.

The rearranged chain carries TRBV18 and TRBJ2-7, and TRBD2 may be the D gene, going by 5 matching bases. The sample was peripheral blood, taken from a patient treated with radiotherapy plus ipilimumab. This TCR derives from a human donor with non-small cell lung cancer who had a complete response to radiotherapy plus ipilimumab. The DNA reads as follows: TGTGCCAGCTCACCAGGGAGCTCCTACGAGCAGTACGTC. It is translated as CASSPGSSYEQYV.